These 29 T cell receptor beta chains originate from one sample sequenced in a study of T cell responses to AZD1222 COVID-19 vaccine. The protocol was immunoSEQ multiplex PCR, while the TCRdb copy is restricted to in-frame clones and leaves out a portion. The sample yields some 140,000 clones, 75% to 95% seen once. The material sequenced was peripheral blood, taken 28 days after the second AZD1222 dose. These TCRs come from an adult who received the AZD1222 COVID-19 vaccine.

A word on this clone: Other DNA sequences of this sample code for an identical CDR3. The chain is built from TRBV12-3 or TRBV12-4 and TRBJ1-2; D gene uncertain. The CDR3 sequence is 12 residues long. Trimming cost V 2 bases and J 5 bases, with 6 bases left between them. The CDR3 DNA is TGTGCCAGCAGTTTACAGGATTATGGCTACACCTTC. Its translation: CASSLQDYGYTF.

The chain links TRBV18 to TRBJ1-2, with 8 nucleotides matching TRBD1. Germline V gene data show CDR1 as KGHSH and CDR2 as LQKENI. The trim removed 4 bases at V and 3 bases at J, leaving 1 base unmatched. The CDR3 covers 13 residues. CDR3 sequence: CASSQDRDYGYTF. Written as DNA, the CDR3 is TGTGCCAGCTCACAGGACAGGGACTATGGCTACACCTTC.

This chain joins TRBV5-1 and TRBJ2-2; tentatively, D is TRBD2 (5 bases). Germline CDR1 reads SGHRS; CDR2 reads YFSETQ. Trimming removed 0 bases from V and 1 base from J, with 13 bases in between. The CDR3 is 17 residues long. The CDR3 region has the DNA TGCGCCAGCAGCTTGGAGATTCGGGATAAGAACACCGGGGAGCTGTTTTTT. Protein sequence: CASSLEIRDKNTGELFF.

This CDR3 reads CASSEALGQHYGYTF. The CDR3 nucleotides read TGTGCCAGCAGTGAAGCGCTGGGACAGCACTATGGCTACACCTTC. This sequence joins TRBV6-1 and TRBJ1-2; 7 bases map to TRBD1. CDR3 length: 15 amino acids. Germline values: CDR1 MNHNS, CDR2 SASEGT. Trimming took 0 bases from V and 3 from J; bases not matched to a gene: 4.

The gene calls are TRBV6-1 and TRBJ2-3, with D perhaps matching TRBD1 or TRBD2 (6 bases each). Trimming stripped 0 bases from V and 5 bases from J, with 15 bases between. The CDR3 spans 16 residues. Germline CDR1 reads MNHNS; CDR2 reads SASEGT. The CDR3, as DNA: TGTGCCAGCAGTGAAGCGTTGAGGGGGAGGAGAGATACGCAGTATTTT. Amino acids: CASSEALRGRRDTQYF.

This clone was observed a handful of times. The chain uses TRBV10-3 and TRBJ2-7; 8 positions match TRBD1. This CDR3 is built from 18 residues. The trim removed 8 bases at V and 5 bases at J, leaving 23 bases unmatched. The germline gives CDR1 ENHRY, CDR2 SYGVKD. CDR3 coding DNA: TGTGCCATCCCTCGACCCAATAACCCAGGGGGCCAGGTCCACGAGCAGTACGTC. Its translation is CAIPRPNNPGGQVHEQYV.

The chain couples TRBV6-5 to TRBJ2-1, with D maybe TRBD1 (6 bases). This CDR3 contains 13 residues. Germline CDR1 is MNHEY and CDR2 is SVGAGI. V was clipped by 2 bases and J by 7 bases, with 9 bases between them. Here the CDR3 reads CASSYLQGNEQFF. The DNA of the CDR3 is TGTGCCAGCAGTTACCTCCAGGGGAATGAGCAGTTCTTC.

The chain is built from TRBV30 and TRBJ1-4; D is unresolved. CDR1 and CDR2 from the germline V gene are GTSNPN and SVGIG (reference sequence). The length of the CDR3 is 11 residues. With 7 bases removed from V and 4 bases from J, the gap between germline ends came to 7 bases. CDR3 DNA sequence: TGTGCCTTTCCCTATAATGAAAAACTGTTTTTT. This sequence encodes CAFPYNEKLFF.

The chain uses TRBV2 and TRBJ2-5; 7 nucleotides match TRBD2. V lost 6 bases to trimming and J lost 2 bases; unmatched junction nucleotides: 12. Germline V gives CDR1 SNHLY, CDR2 FYNNEI. The CDR3 is made up of 16 amino acids. CDR3 coding DNA: TGTGCCAGCAGGGGTCGGGTAGCGGGCCGGCAAGAGACCCAGTACTTC. Its protein is CASRGRVAGRQETQYF.

The gene calls are TRBV11-3 and TRBJ2-5, with D maybe TRBD1 (6 bases). This CDR3 contains 17 residues. V was trimmed by 5 bases and J by 4 bases, leaving 23 bases between them. CDR1 is SGHNT and CDR2 is YENEEA in the germline V gene. Written as DNA, the CDR3 is TGTGCCAGCAGCCCATATTCTCAGGGGACCCTTGGAGAGACCCAGTACTTC. Translating it yields CASSPYSQGTLGETQYF. Full variable domain (missing parts from reference TRBV11-3 and TRBJ2-5): EAGVVQSPRYKIIEKKQPVAFWCNPISGHNTLYWYLQNLGQGPELLIRYENEEAVDDSQLPKDRFSAERLKGVDSTLKIQPAELGDSAVYLCASSPYSQGTLGETQYFGPGTRLLVL.

The V and J genes are TRBV10-3 and TRBJ2-4; D may be TRBD1 (6 bases). The CDR3 covers 14 residues. V lost 4 bases and J lost 6, with 13 bases in between. Germline V lookup: CDR1 ENHRY, CDR2 SYGVKD. DNA of the CDR3: TGTGCCATCAGTGGGGGGACACCCCCAAACATTCAGTACTTC. Translation gives CAISGGTPPNIQYF.

This rearrangement joins TRBV19 to TRBJ1-1; 7 bases agree with TRBD1. Trimming cost V 5 bases and J 5 bases; bases outside gene matches: 11. The CDR3 has 15 residues. The germline V gene encodes CDR1 LNHDA and CDR2 SQIVND (reference sequence). CDR3 DNA: TGTGCCAGTAGTGACCAGCTCCAGGGGGGTACTGAAGCTTTCTTT. The encoded protein is CASSDQLQGGTEAFF.

Turning to this clone: A junction boundary mismatches the germline segment, possibly from a read error. The chain recombines TRBV7-2 with TRBJ2-3, with a possible D match to TRBD2 (6 bases). This CDR3 is built from 14 residues. Germline lookup yields CDR1 SGHTA and CDR2 FQGNSA. CDR3 nucleotides: TGTGCCAGCACCTTAGCGGTACTTATAGATACGCAGTATTTT. Translation gives CASTLAVLIDTQYF.

The J gene is TRBJ2-6, the V gene TRBV6-5, with D unclear. From germline, CDR1 is MNHEY and CDR2 SVGAGI. Trimming took off 0 bases at V and 0 bases at J, with 3 bases between the two ends. The CDR3 consists of 15 residues. Here the CDR3 DNA reads TGTGCCAGCAGTTACTCATCCTCTGGGGCCAACGTCCTGACTTTC. It translates to CASSYSSSGANVLTF.

The chain joins TRBV4-1 to TRBJ1-1; D uncertain. The CDR3 is 14 residues long. Per the germline V gene, CDR1 is MGHRA and CDR2 is YSYEKL. Trimming took 5 bases from V and 0 from J, leaving 10 bases between them. In DNA form, the CDR3 reads TGCGCCAGCAGCAAATTCCTTCTGAACACTGAAGCTTTCTTT. As protein: CASSKFLLNTEAFF.

The chain recombines TRBV7-3 with TRBJ2-5; TRBD1 matches 7 bases. The CDR3 length is 13 residues. The junction had 3 bases not matched to a gene; V was cut back by 5 bases and J by 3 bases. Germline V lookup: CDR1 SGHTA, CDR2 FQGTGA. The CDR3, as DNA: TGTGCCAGCAGCCACGGACAGGAAGAGACCCAGTACTTC. This gives the protein CASSHGQEETQYF.

The rearrangement links TRBV5-1 to TRBJ1-2; unclear D gene. Germline loops: CDR1 SGHRS, CDR2 YFSETQ. With 6 bases removed from V and 5 bases from J, the gap between germline ends came to 20 bases. The CDR3 totals 15 residues. In DNA, the CDR3 is TGCGCCAGCAACCCCGGGCGGCCAAGGGCTTATGGCTACACCTTC. Translating gives CASNPGRPRAYGYTF.

V and J are TRBV18 and TRBJ2-3; D call uncertain. The CDR3 spans 15 residues. In germline, CDR1 is KGHSH, CDR2 LQKENI. V was cut by 3 bases and J by 4 bases, with 14 bases left in between. CDR3 protein: CASSPPHRAADTQYF. The CDR3 DNA is TGTGCCAGCTCACCCCCCCATCGGGCAGCAGATACGCAGTATTTT.

This clone came up many times. The rearrangement links TRBV30 to TRBJ1-2; unclear D gene. CDR3 size: 13 residues. The V and J ends lost 1 base and 2 bases respectively, with 8 bases between them. Germline V gene lookup returns CDR1 GTSNPN and CDR2 SVGIG (reference sequence). The DNA of the CDR3 is TGTGCCTGGAGTGAACGGGGAAACTATGGCTACACCTTC. It codes for CAWSERGNYGYTF. Combining the CDR3 with reference TRBV30 and TRBJ1-2 gives the whole variable domain SQTIHQWPATLVQPVGSPLSLECTVEGTSNPNLYWYRQAAGRGLQLLFYSVGIGQISSEVPQNLSASRPQDRQFILSSKKLLLSDSGFYLCAWSERGNYGYTFGSGTRLTVV.

This clone was seen a handful of times. The chain uses TRBV3-1 (or the pseudogene TRBV3-2) and TRBJ2-7, with D hard to call. This CDR3 contains 12 residues. Germline lookup yields CDR1 LGHDT and CDR2 YNNKEL (reference sequence). Trimming cost V 3 bases and J 6 bases, with 9 bases left between them. The CDR3, as DNA: TGTGCCAGCAGCCACTCAGGTTCCGAGCAGTACTTC. Translated, it gives CASSHSGSEQYF.

The CDR3 sequence: CSVATGSEQYV. The CDR3 DNA sequence: TGCAGCGTTGCGACAGGGTCGGAGCAGTACGTC. The genes are TRBV29-1 and TRBJ2-7; 7 bases line up with TRBD1. Germline CDR1 and CDR2: SQVTM and ANQGSEA. The CDR3 is 11 amino acids. J lost 7 bases, V lost 4 bases, and 4 bases had no gene match.

The V call is TRBV24-1, the J call TRBJ1-2; D is perhaps TRBD1 (6 bases). CDR1 is KGHDR, CDR2 SFDVKD, per germline. CDR3 length: 15 residues. V gave up 4 bases and J gave up 8 bases, with 19 bases separating them. Here the CDR3 DNA reads TGTGCCACCAGTGACGAAAACAGGGATGGTGAGGGCTACACCTTC. Its protein product is CATSDENRDGEGYTF.

The rearrangement joins TRBV3-1 (or the pseudogene TRBV3-2) to TRBJ1-2; D uncertain. The length of the CDR3 is 11 residues. Germline CDR1 and CDR2: LGHDT and YNNKEL (reference sequence). Trimming removed 5 bases at V and 6 bases at J, with 7 bases between. CDR3 DNA: TGTGCCAGCAGCGTTGGTCATGGCTACACCTTC. Amino acid sequence: CASSVGHGYTF.

The CDR3 nucleotides read TGTGCCAGCAGCTTGAGGCTAGCGGGGGCCGGGGAGACCCAGTACTTC. Translation gives CASSLRLAGAGETQYF. The V gene is TRBV5-4, the J gene TRBJ2-5; TRBD2 matches at 10 bases. The CDR3 has 16 residues. After removal of 1 base from V and 5 bases from J, the junction contained 8 bases not matched to a gene. Germline CDR1 and CDR2: SGHNT and YYREEE (reference sequence).

This sequence joins TRBV29-1 and TRBJ1-3, with D hard to call. V lost 7 bases and J 0 bases, leaving 7 bases between the germline ends. The germline V gene encodes CDR1 SQVTM and CDR2 ANQGSEA. CDR3 size: 12 residues. The CDR3 sequence is CSAAPSGNTIYF. The DNA for the CDR3 is TGCAGCGCTGCCCCCTCTGGAAACACCATATATTTT.

The gene calls are TRBV4-3 and TRBJ1-6; D gene uncertain. CDR3 size: 16 residues. The V gene's germline CDR1 is LGHNA and CDR2 YSLEER. V lost 0 bases to trimming and J lost 7 bases, with 13 bases between them. This CDR3 reads CASSQDLGMGNSPLHF. Here the CDR3 DNA reads TGCGCCAGCAGCCAAGATTTAGGGATGGGGAATTCACCCCTCCACTTT.

This chain links TRBV11-2 with TRBJ2-1; 11 bases map to TRBD2. Germline trimming cut 6 bases from V and 7 bases from J; bases unmatched to any gene: 5. The CDR3 is 14 amino acids. The germline gives CDR1 SGHAT, CDR2 FQNNGV. The DNA for the CDR3 is TGTGCCAGCAGGCCGGGACTAGCGGCAAATGAGCAGTTCTTC. This translates into CASRPGLAANEQFF.

The chain combines TRBV25-1 with TRBJ1-1; tentatively, D is TRBD1 (5 bases). CDR1 MGHDK and CDR2 SYGVNS come from the germline V gene. This CDR3 has 15 amino acids. V lost 5 bases to trimming and J lost 1 base, with 14 bases between them. The CDR3 loop reads CASSRGRGGNTEAFF. The CDR3 DNA is TGTGCCAGCAGTCGGGGGAGGGGCGGGAACACTGAAGCTTTCTTT. Combining the CDR3 with reference TRBV25-1 and TRBJ1-1 gives the whole variable domain EADIYQTPRYLVIGTGKKITLECSQTMGHDKMYWYQQDPGMELHLIHYSYGVNSTEKGDLSSESTVSRIRTEHFPLTLESARPSHTSQYLCASSRGRGGNTEAFFGQGTRLTVV.

V usage is TRBV12-5 and J usage is TRBJ1-2; D gene unclear. Germline CDR1 is LGHNT and CDR2 is FRNRAP. The CDR3 is 14 amino acids. The ends were cut back, 5 bases at V and 0 bases at J, with 10 bases in the middle. The CDR3 region has the DNA TGTGCTAGTGGTCCGAGAGTAGCTAACTATGGCTACACCTTC. This sequence encodes CASGPRVANYGYTF.